Below, one T cell receptor beta chain is given with its context. As yet, its antigen is unknown. The sample originates from a study of identical twins' blood T cells. Looking at the study overall: Twelve libraries, six alpha and six beta, gave some 48 million reads. Study-level findings and limits: Shared environment remains a possible cause of twin similarity. Abundant TCRbeta CDR3s overlapped more between twins than with unrelated donors.

Methods used by the authors: Each donor had about 90,000 to nearly 550,000 clonotypes. MiXCR, run by TCRdb on the 5' RACE reads, gives a single entry per CDR3 protein. TCRdb's processing, not the authors' own work, is the source of the V and J calls. Here the sample spans 350,000 to 400,000 distinct CDR3 sequences, about 28% being singletons. CDR1 and CDR2 (germline): MNHNS, SASEGT. J was trimmed by 7 bases and V by 5 bases; bases with no gene match: 6. The CDR3 sequence is 13 residues long. This receptor was identified in a woman aged 18-55 years in good health. The chain links TRBV6-1 to TRBJ1-2; 8 nucleotides line up with TRBD1. The sample was PBMCs. The CDR3 loop is CASSPDRVSGYTF. The CDR3 region has the DNA TGTGCCAGCAGTCCGGACAGGGTATCTGGCTACACCTTC.